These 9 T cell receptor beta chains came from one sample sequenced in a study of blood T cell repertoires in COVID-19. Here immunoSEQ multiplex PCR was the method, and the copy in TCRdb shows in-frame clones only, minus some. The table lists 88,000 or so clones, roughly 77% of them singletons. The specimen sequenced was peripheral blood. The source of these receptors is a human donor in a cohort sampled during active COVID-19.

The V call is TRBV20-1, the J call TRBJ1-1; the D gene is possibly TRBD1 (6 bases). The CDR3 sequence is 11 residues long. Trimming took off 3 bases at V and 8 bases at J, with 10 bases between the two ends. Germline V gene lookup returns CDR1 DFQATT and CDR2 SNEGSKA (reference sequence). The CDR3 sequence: CSASKGGEAFF. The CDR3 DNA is TGCAGTGCTAGTAAGGGGGGGGAAGCTTTCTTT.

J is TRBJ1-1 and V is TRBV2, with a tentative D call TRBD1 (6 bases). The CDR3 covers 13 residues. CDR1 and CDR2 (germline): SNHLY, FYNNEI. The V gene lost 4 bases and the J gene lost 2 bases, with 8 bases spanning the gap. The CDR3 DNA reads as TGTGCCAGCAGTGGGGGGCAAAACACTGAAGCTTTCTTT. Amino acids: CASSGGQNTEAFF.

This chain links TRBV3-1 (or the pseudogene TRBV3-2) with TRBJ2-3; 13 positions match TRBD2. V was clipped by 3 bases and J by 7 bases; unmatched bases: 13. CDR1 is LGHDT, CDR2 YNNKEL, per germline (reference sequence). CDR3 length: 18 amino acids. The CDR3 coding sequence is TGTGCCAGCAGCCAGGGGAAGAGGACTAGCGGGAGATCAAATACGCAGTATTTT. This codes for CASSQGKRTSGRSNTQYF.

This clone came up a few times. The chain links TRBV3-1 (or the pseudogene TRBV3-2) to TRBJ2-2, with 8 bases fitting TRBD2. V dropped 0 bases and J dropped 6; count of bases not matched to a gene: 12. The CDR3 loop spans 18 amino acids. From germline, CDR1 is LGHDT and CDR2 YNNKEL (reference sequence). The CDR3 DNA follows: TGTGCCAGCAGCCAAGATCGACGTAGGACTAGCACGGCCGGGGAGCTGTTTTTT. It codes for CASSQDRRRTSTAGELFF.

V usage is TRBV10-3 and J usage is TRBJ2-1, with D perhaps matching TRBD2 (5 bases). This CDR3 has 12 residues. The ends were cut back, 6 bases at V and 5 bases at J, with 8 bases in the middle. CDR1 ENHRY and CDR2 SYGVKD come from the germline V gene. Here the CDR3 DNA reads TGTGCCATCAGCGACGGGGACAATGAGCAGTTCTTC. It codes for CAISDGDNEQFF.

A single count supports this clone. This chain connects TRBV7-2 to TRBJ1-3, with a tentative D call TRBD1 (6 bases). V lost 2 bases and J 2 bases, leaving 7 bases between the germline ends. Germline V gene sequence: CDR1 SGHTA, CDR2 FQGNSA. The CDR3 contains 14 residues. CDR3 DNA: TGTGCCAGCAGCTTAAACAGGGCTGGAAACACCATATATTTT. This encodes CASSLNRAGNTIYF.

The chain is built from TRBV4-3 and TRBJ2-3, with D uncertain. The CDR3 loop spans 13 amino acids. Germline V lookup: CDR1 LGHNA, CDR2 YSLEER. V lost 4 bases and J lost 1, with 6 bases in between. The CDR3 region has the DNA TGCGCCAGCAGCCTTGGCCGCACAGATACGCAGTATTTT. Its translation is CASSLGRTDTQYF.

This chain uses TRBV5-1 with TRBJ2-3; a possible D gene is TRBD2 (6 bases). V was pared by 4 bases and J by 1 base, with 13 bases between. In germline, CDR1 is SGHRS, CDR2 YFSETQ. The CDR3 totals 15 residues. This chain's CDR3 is CASSDPGDGTDTQYF. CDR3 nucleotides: TGCGCCAGCAGCGACCCGGGAGACGGCACAGATACGCAGTATTTT.

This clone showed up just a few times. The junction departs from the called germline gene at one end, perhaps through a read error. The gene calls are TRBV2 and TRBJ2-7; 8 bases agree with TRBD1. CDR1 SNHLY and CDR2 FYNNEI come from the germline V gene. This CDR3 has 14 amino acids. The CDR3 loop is CASREVQGGYEQYF. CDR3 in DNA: TGTGCCAGCAGGGAAGTACAGGGGGGCTACGAGCAGTACTTC.